This entry lists 5 T cell receptor beta chains sequenced from one sample in a study of T cell changes during pregnancy in multiple sclerosis. Sequenced by immunoSEQ multiplex PCR; TCRdb stores in-frame clones only, minus some. In the table there are 40,000 to 50,000 clones, more than 85% of which are singletons. Here the sequenced sample was CD4+ T cells from peripheral blood mononuclear cells, taken after pregnancy. These receptor sequences come from a female donor in good health, enrolled as a control in a pregnancy study.

V and J are TRBV5-1 and TRBJ2-3; D possibly corresponds to TRBD2 (6 bases). Germline V gene sequence: CDR1 SGHRS, CDR2 YFSETQ. Trimming shortened V by 4 bases and J by 2 bases, and 23 bases separated the two germline ends. CDR3 length equals 18 residues. This chain's CDR3 is CASSTPGEPNLHTDTQYF. DNA of the CDR3: TGCGCCAGCAGCACCCCGGGAGAGCCTAACCTCCACACAGATACGCAGTATTTT.

This chain joins TRBV19 and TRBJ2-1, with 9 bases that match TRBD1. V lost 6 bases and J lost 4; bases outside the gene matches: 13. Germline V gene data show CDR1 as LNHDA and CDR2 as SQIVND (reference sequence). The CDR3 loop spans 17 amino acids. DNA of the CDR3: TGTGCCAGTAGACTGCGGTCGGGACAGGGCTCTTACAATGAGCAGTTCTTC. It translates to CASRLRSGQGSYNEQFF.

DNA for the CDR3: TGTGCCAGCAGTTGGGAGGGAGGCTATGGCTACACCTTC. This translates into CASSWEGGYGYTF. The V gene is TRBV25-1, the J gene TRBJ1-2; D is ambiguous. Germline loops: CDR1 MGHDK, CDR2 SYGVNS. The V and J ends lost 5 bases and 4 bases respectively, with 11 bases between them. CDR3 length: 13 amino acids.

The V and J genes are TRBV7-9 and TRBJ2-2; TRBD1 is a possible D gene (6 bases). Deletions cut 5 bases from V and 2 bases from J, with 21 bases between. This CDR3 has 18 residues. Germline V gene lookup returns CDR1 SEHNR and CDR2 FQNEAQ (reference sequence). The CDR3 region is CASSQTRQDAVNTGELFF. In DNA form, the CDR3 reads TGTGCCAGCAGCCAGACCCGACAGGACGCCGTTAACACCGGGGAGCTGTTTTTT. Combining the CDR3 with reference TRBV7-9 and TRBJ2-2 gives the whole variable domain DTGVSQNPRHKITKRGQNVTFRCDPISEHNRLYWYRQTLGQGPEFLTYFQNEAQLEKSRLLSDRFSAERPKGSFSTLEIQRTEQGDSAMYLCASSQTRQDAVNTGELFFGEGSRLTVL.

The V gene is TRBV7-9, the J gene TRBJ2-6; TRBD2 is a possible D gene (5 bases). This CDR3 has 15 amino acids. V gave up 0 bases and J gave up 2 bases, with 5 bases separating them. Germline V gives CDR1 SEHNR, CDR2 FQNEAQ (reference sequence). CDR3 in amino acids: CASSLAGTGANVLTF. The DNA of the CDR3 is TGTGCCAGCAGCTTAGCCGGGACTGGGGCCAACGTCCTGACTTTC. The full variable domain, its missing parts supplied by reference TRBV7-9 and TRBJ2-6, is DTGVSQNPRHKITKRGQNVTFRCDPISEHNRLYWYRQTLGQGPEFLTYFQNEAQLEKSRLLSDRFSAERPKGSFSTLEIQRTEQGDSAMYLCASSLAGTGANVLTFGAGSRLTVL.